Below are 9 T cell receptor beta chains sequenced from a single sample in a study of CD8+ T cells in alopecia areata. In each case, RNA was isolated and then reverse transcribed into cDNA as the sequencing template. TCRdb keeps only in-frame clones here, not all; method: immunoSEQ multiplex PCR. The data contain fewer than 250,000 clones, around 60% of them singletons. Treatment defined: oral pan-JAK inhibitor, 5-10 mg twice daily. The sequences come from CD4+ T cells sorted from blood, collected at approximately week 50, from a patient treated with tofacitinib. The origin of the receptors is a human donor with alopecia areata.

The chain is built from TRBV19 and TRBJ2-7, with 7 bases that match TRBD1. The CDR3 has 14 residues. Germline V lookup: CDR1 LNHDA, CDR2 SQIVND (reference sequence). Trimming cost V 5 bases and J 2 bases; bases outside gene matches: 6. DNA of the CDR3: TGTGCCAGTAGTCCCACCGGGACAGCCTACGAGCAGTACTTC. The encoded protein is CASSPTGTAYEQYF. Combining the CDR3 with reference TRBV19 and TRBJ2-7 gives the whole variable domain DGGITQSPKYLFRKEGQNVTLSCEQNLNHDAMYWYRQDPGQGLRLIYYSQIVNDFQKGDIAEGYSVSREKKESFPLTVTSAQKNPTAFYLCASSPTGTAYEQYFGPGTRLTVT.

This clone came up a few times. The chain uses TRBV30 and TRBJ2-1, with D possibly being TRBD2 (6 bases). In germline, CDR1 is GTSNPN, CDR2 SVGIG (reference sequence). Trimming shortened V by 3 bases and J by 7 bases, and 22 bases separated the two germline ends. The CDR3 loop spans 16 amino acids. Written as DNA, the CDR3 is TGTGCCTGGAGCGCCTGGAGGGGTTGGGACGGGAATGAGCAGTTCTTC. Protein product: CAWSAWRGWDGNEQFF.

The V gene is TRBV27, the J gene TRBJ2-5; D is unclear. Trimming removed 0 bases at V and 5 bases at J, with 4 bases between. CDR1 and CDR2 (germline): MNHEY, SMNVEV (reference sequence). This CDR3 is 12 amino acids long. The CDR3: CASSLSGETQYF. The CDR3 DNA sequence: TGTGCCAGCAGTTTATCGGGCGAGACCCAGTACTTC.

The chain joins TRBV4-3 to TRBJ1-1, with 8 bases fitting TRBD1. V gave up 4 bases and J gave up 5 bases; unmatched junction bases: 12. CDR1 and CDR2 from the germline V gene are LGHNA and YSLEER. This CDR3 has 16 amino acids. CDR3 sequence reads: CASSRLDRGGKTEAFF. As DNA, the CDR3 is TGCGCCAGCAGCCGCCTCGACAGGGGAGGTAAGACTGAAGCTTTCTTT.

CDR3 nucleotides: TGCGCCAGCAGCGAGGGCGGTGAAGCTTTCTTT. It is translated as CASSEGGEAFF. This chain connects TRBV5-1 to TRBJ1-1; D gene ambiguous. The germline V gene encodes CDR1 SGHRS and CDR2 YFSETQ. The CDR3 contains 11 residues. V lost 4 bases to trimming and J lost 7 bases, with 8 bases between them.

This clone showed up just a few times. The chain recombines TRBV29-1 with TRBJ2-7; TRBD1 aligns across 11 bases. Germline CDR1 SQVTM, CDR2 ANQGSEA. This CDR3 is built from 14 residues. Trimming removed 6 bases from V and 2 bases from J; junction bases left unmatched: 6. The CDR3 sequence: CSVSGQGGTYEQYF. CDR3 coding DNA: TGCAGCGTCTCGGGACAGGGGGGAACCTACGAGCAGTACTTC.

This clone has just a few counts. The CDR3 nucleotides are TGCAGCGCATCTACTGTAGAAAGTGGCACGCAGTATTTT. This encodes CSASTVESGTQYF. V usage is TRBV29-1 and J usage is TRBJ2-3; D gene unclear. Germline V gives CDR1 SQVTM, CDR2 ANQGSEA. V was pared by 7 bases and J by 9 bases, with 20 bases between. The CDR3 totals 13 residues.

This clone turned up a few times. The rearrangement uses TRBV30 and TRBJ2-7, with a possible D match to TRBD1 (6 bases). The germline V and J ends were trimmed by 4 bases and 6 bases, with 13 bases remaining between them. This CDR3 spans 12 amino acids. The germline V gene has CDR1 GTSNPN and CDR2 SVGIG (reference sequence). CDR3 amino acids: CAWTKQGSEQYF. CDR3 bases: TGTGCCTGGACGAAACAGGGAAGCGAGCAGTACTTC. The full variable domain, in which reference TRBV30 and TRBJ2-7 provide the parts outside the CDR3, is SQTIHQWPATLVQPVGSPLSLECTVEGTSNPNLYWYRQAAGRGLQLLFYSVGIGQISSEVPQNLSASRPQDRQFILSSKKLLLSDSGFYLCAWTKQGSEQYFGPGTRLTVT.

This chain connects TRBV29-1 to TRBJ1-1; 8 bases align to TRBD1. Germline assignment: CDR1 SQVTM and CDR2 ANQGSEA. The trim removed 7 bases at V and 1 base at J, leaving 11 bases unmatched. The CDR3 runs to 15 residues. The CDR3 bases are TGCAGCGGGGAGAAGAGCAGGGGGCCGAACACTGAAGCTTTCTTT. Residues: CSGEKSRGPNTEAFF.